This entry lists 29 T cell receptor beta chains sequenced from one sample in a study of Graves' ophthalmopathy and Graves' hyperthyroidism. Investigators amplified TCR beta CDR3 regions from RNA transcripts. The workflow started with a first-round RT-PCR run with HTBI primers and then moved on to a second-round multiplex PCR. Each CDR3 protein is one row after TCRdb ran MiXCR on the multiplex PCR reads. The sample lists approximately 380,000 distinct CDR3 sequences; around a fifth were seen once. The sequencing input was peripheral blood. These receptors were taken from a woman younger than 35 with stable Graves' hyperthyroidism.

In its sample, this clonotype was seen many times. The chain links TRBV5-1 to TRBJ1-1, with TRBD1 as a possible D gene (5 bases). Germline V gene sequence: CDR1 SGHRS, CDR2 YFSETQ. The CDR3 sequence is 13 residues long. Trimming stripped 6 bases from V and 5 bases from J, with 14 bases between. CDR3 coding DNA: TGCGCCAGCACCCTTCGCGGGGGTACTGAAGCTTTCTTT. Translated: CASTLRGGTEAFF.

In its sample, this clonotype was seen many times. V gene TRBV20-1 combines with J gene TRBJ2-7, with D maybe TRBD1 (5 bases). The CDR3 runs 15 residues. Looked up from germline, CDR1 is DFQATT and CDR2 is SNEGSKA (reference sequence). The V gene lost 0 bases and the J gene lost 0 bases, with 12 bases spanning the gap. CDR3 coding DNA: TGCAGTGCTAGAGATTCCAGGGTCAGCTCCTACGAGCAGTACTTC. As protein: CSARDSRVSSYEQYF.

As regards this clonotype: This may stem from a read error, because a much larger clone lies one nucleotide away. The V call is TRBV6-5, the J call TRBJ2-5; TRBD2 might be the D (5 bases). Germline assignment: CDR1 MNHEY and CDR2 SVGAGI. The CDR3 runs to 16 residues. CDR3 sequence: CASSYPGSERSVSQCF. The CDR3 DNA sequence: TGTGCCAGCAGTTACCCCGGGTCCGAGCGGTCCGTCTCCCAGTGCTTC.

The gene calls are TRBV6-1 and TRBJ1-1, with a tentative D call TRBD1 (5 bases). Trimming took off 7 bases at V and 0 bases at J, with 9 bases between the two ends. This CDR3 comprises 13 residues. CDR1 MNHNS and CDR2 SASEGT come from the germline V gene. CDR3 nucleotide sequence: TGTGCCAGCAAGGACAAAATGAACACTGAAGCTTTCTTT. Translated, it gives CASKDKMNTEAFF.

The chain recombines TRBV18 with TRBJ1-5, with TRBD1 as a possible D gene (6 bases). Germline values: CDR1 KGHSH, CDR2 LQKENI. CDR3 size: 14 residues. Trimming removed 6 bases at V and 5 bases at J, with 14 bases between. This chain's CDR3 is CASSETGGYQPQHF. The CDR3 coding sequence is TGTGCCAGCTCCGAAACCGGGGGCTATCAGCCCCAGCATTTT.

This clonotype came up a few times. The chain employs TRBV5-1 and TRBJ2-7; weak D call: TRBD2 (6 bases). Trimming left V 6 bases short and J 4 bases short, with 14 bases between. The CDR3 covers 13 residues. Germline values: CDR1 SGHRS, CDR2 YFSETQ. For the CDR3, the DNA is TGCGCCAGCAACCCGGGGGAGGAATACGAGCAGTACTTC. Protein product: CASNPGEEYEQYF.

This clonotype occurred many times. V and J are TRBV30 and TRBJ1-2, with 8 bases identical to TRBD1. V lost 5 bases, J lost 11 bases, and 22 bases stayed unmatched. The CDR3 runs 16 residues. Germline V gene lookup returns CDR1 GTSNPN and CDR2 SVGIG (reference sequence). CDR3 in DNA: TGTGCCTGGGGACAGTGGTTATCACCGGACAGGGCCCATTACACCTTC. Its translation: CAWGQWLSPDRAHYTF.

This clonotype was observed a handful of times. A read error may be the cause here, since a much bigger clone is one base away. No conserved phenylalanine or tryptophan is present at the end of the CDR3, so a read error is the likely explanation. The chain uses TRBV20-1 and TRBJ1-5; D unclear. The length of the CDR3 is 15 residues. Trimming took off 3 bases at V and 3 bases at J, with 15 bases between the two ends. Germline V gene data show CDR1 as DFQATT and CDR2 as SNEGSKA (reference sequence). The CDR3 nucleotides are TGCAGTGCTAGTAAGGCAGGAGGGAACAATCAGCCCCAGCATTTG. Translation: CSASKAGGNNQPQHL.

This clonotype was detected many times. This chain joins TRBV12-3 or TRBV12-4 and TRBJ2-5; D call uncertain. V gave up 1 base and J gave up 3 bases, with 6 bases separating them. The CDR3 covers 13 residues. Here the CDR3 reads CASSLGQEETQYF. CDR3 in DNA: TGTGCCAGCAGTTTAGGACAAGAAGAGACCCAGTACTTC.

This clonotype was seen repeatedly, ten times or more. The J gene is TRBJ2-7, the V gene TRBV28; 7 positions agree with TRBD1. CDR3 size: 14 residues. The V segment lost 7 bases and the J segment 4 bases; nucleotides outside the gene matches: 10. Germline CDR1 MDHEN, CDR2 SYDVKM. The CDR3 reads CASIPSGQSYEQYF. CDR3 coding DNA: TGTGCCAGCATTCCCTCGGGACAGAGTTACGAGCAGTACTTC.

In its sample, this clonotype was seen many times. The chain is built from TRBV18 and TRBJ2-5, with D maybe TRBD2 (6 bases). The germline V gene has CDR1 KGHSH and CDR2 LQKENI. V was clipped by 3 bases and J by 4 bases, with 15 bases between them. This CDR3 is 15 amino acids long. CDR3 bases: TGTGCCAGCTCACCCTATGGGGAGGAGGTAGAGACCCAGTACTTC. This encodes CASSPYGEEVETQYF.

In its sample, this clonotype was seen many times. CDR3 DNA sequence: TGTGCCAGCAGTGAAGCAGCCCCAGATCAAGGCTACACCTTC. Translated: CASSEAAPDQGYTF. The chain has TRBV2 and TRBJ1-2, with D unclear. The length of the CDR3 is 14 residues. Germline V gives CDR1 SNHLY, CDR2 FYNNEI. Deletions cut 0 bases from V and 8 bases from J, with 13 bases between.

This chain joins TRBV6-1 and TRBJ2-7; D call uncertain. V was shortened by 7 bases and J by 5 bases, with 6 bases between the two germline ends. Germline V gene lookup returns CDR1 MNHNS and CDR2 SASEGT. This CDR3 comprises 10 residues. The CDR3 DNA is TGTGCCAGCAACCGAAACGAGCAGTACTTC. Its protein is CASNRNEQYF.

This clonotype was seen at least ten times. The rearrangement uses TRBV25-1 and TRBJ2-2, with 9 bases identical to TRBD1. Trimming cost V 2 bases and J 3 bases; bases outside gene matches: 1. Germline CDR1 MGHDK, CDR2 SYGVNS. CDR3 length: 15 residues. The CDR3 nucleotides read TGTGCCAGCAGTGAAGGGGACAGGGACACCGGGGAGCTGTTTTTT. As protein: CASSEGDRDTGELFF.

This clonotype was counted ten times or more. The CDR3 DNA follows: TGCAGTGCTATTGTGGGATCGAACACTGAAGCTTTCTTT. This translates into CSAIVGSNTEAFF. The V gene is TRBV20-1, the J gene TRBJ1-1; no definite D call. This CDR3 is 13 amino acids long. In germline, CDR1 is DFQATT, CDR2 SNEGSKA (reference sequence). V lost 4 bases, J lost 1 base, and 10 bases lay in between.

This clonotype was counted many times. The rearrangement joins TRBV27 to TRBJ2-5; D remains ambiguous. The germline V gene has CDR1 MNHEY and CDR2 SMNVEV (reference sequence). The V end was cut by 2 bases, the J end by 2 bases, with 15 bases between. The CDR3 is 16 residues long. The CDR3 loop is CASSLGLYLRQETQYF. The CDR3 region has the DNA TGTGCCAGCAGTTTAGGGCTGTACCTACGACAAGAGACCCAGTACTTC.

The chain combines TRBV28 with TRBJ2-5; 7 bases match TRBD2. The germline V gene has CDR1 MDHEN and CDR2 SYDVKM. The CDR3 runs to 17 residues. V gave up 6 bases and J gave up 0 bases; unmatched junction bases: 13. The CDR3: CASRSRYGGRNQETQYF. CDR3 in DNA: TGTGCCAGCAGAAGCCGCTACGGCGGGAGAAACCAAGAGACCCAGTACTTC.

The genes are TRBV4-1 and TRBJ2-5; TRBD2 agrees at 15 bases. Trimming took 0 bases from V and 5 from J; bases not matched to a gene: 13. There are 20 residues in the CDR3. Germline lookup yields CDR1 MGHRA and CDR2 YSYEKL. DNA for the CDR3: TGCGCCAGCAGCCAAGAGCGCCCGGGACTAGCGGGAGGCCGCCTGGAGACCCAGTACTTC. As protein: CASSQERPGLAGGRLETQYF.

There are many counts of this clonotype. The J gene is TRBJ2-7, the V gene TRBV15; D gene ambiguous. CDR3 length: 11 amino acids. Germline values: CDR1 LNHNV, CDR2 YYDKDF (reference sequence). Trimming took off 5 bases at V and 9 bases at J, with 11 bases between the two ends. The CDR3 is CATSSSRGQYF. The CDR3 DNA sequence: TGTGCCACCAGCTCCAGTCGTGGGCAGTACTTC.

This clonotype was detected once. This chain joins TRBV20-1 and TRBJ2-7; TRBD2 agrees at 9 bases. The CDR3 runs to 14 residues. V lost 5 bases and J lost 2; bases outside the gene matches: 7. Looked up from germline, CDR1 is DFQATT and CDR2 is SNEGSKA (reference sequence). DNA of the CDR3: TGCAGTGCTCAGAGACTAGCGGAACCCTACGAGCAGTACTTC. Its protein is CSAQRLAEPYEQYF.

CDR3 residues: CASGQGHSYEQYF. The CDR3 DNA is TGTGCCAGTGGACAGGGCCATTCCTACGAGCAGTACTTC. The chain has TRBV19 and TRBJ2-7; TRBD1 agrees at 8 bases. This CDR3 spans 13 amino acids. The ends lost 8 bases at V and 1 base at J; junction bases unmatched: 4. CDR1 is LNHDA and CDR2 is SQIVND in the germline V gene (reference sequence).

This clonotype was counted ten times or more. The gene calls are TRBV5-1 and TRBJ1-2, with D unresolved. In germline, CDR1 is SGHRS, CDR2 YFSETQ. This CDR3 comprises 13 residues. The V gene lost 4 bases and the J gene lost 4 bases, with 11 bases spanning the gap. CDR3 DNA: TGCGCCAGCAGCGCCGGTAACGGCTATGGCTACACCTTC. This gives the protein CASSAGNGYGYTF.

This clonotype was recorded many times. The CDR3 protein is CASKEYSNQPQHF. CDR3 sequence (DNA): TGTGCCAGCAAAGAATATAGCAATCAGCCCCAGCATTTT. V is TRBV28 and J is TRBJ1-5; D gene unclear. The CDR3 spans 13 residues. CDR1 and CDR2 (germline): MDHEN, SYDVKM. The ends were cut back, 7 bases at V and 0 bases at J, with 7 bases in the middle. Full variable domain (missing parts from reference TRBV28 and TRBJ1-5): DVKVTQSSRYLVKRTGEKVFLECVQDMDHENMFWYRQDPGLGLRLIYFSYDVKMKEKGDIPEGYSVSREKKERFSLILESASTNQTSMYLCASKEYSNQPQHFGDGTRLSIL.

This chain uses TRBV12-3 or TRBV12-4 with TRBJ1-5; no definite D call. The CDR3 is 12 amino acids. V was trimmed by 7 bases and J by 11 bases, leaving 15 bases between them. The DNA for the CDR3 is TGTGCCAGCAACGGTAAGGACGGAGCCCAGCATTTT. As protein: CASNGKDGAQHF.

The V and J genes are TRBV12-5 and TRBJ2-7; D is possibly TRBD2 (5 bases). The germline CDR1 and CDR2 sequences are LGHNT and FRNRAP. V lost 0 bases to trimming and J lost 1 base, with 13 bases between them. CDR3 length: 16 amino acids. The CDR3 DNA sequence: TGTGCTAGTGGTTTGGTAAACGGAGGCAGATCCTACGAGCAGTACTTC. Translation gives CASGLVNGGRSYEQYF.

The chain uses TRBV12-3 or TRBV12-4 and TRBJ1-5; TRBD1 matches at 7 bases. CDR3 length equals 14 residues. The V segment lost 5 bases and the J segment 7 bases; nucleotides outside the gene matches: 8. The CDR3 protein is CASSPDRAEQPQHF. CDR3 nucleotide sequence: TGTGCCAGCAGTCCTGACAGGGCGGAACAGCCCCAGCATTTT.

This clonotype has a handful of counts. The V gene is TRBV15, the J gene TRBJ2-7; the D gene is possibly TRBD2 (6 bases). Trimming cost V 3 bases and J 3 bases, with 12 bases left between them. The CDR3 covers 14 residues. Per the germline V gene, CDR1 is LNHNV and CDR2 is YYDKDF (reference sequence). The CDR3 region is CATSSGTHFYEQYF. The CDR3 DNA reads as TGTGCCACCAGCAGCGGGACTCACTTCTACGAGCAGTACTTC.

This clonotype was seen at least ten times. This chain uses TRBV24-1 with TRBJ2-2, with D possibly being TRBD1 or TRBD2 (5 bases each). The CDR3 loop spans 15 amino acids. Deletions cut 6 bases from V and 3 bases from J, with 13 bases between. CDR1 is KGHDR, CDR2 SFDVKD, per germline. CDR3 sequence reads: CATSRGLADTGELFF. The CDR3 DNA follows: TGTGCCACCAGTAGGGGTCTAGCCGACACCGGGGAGCTGTTTTTT.

Turning to this clonotype: This may come from a read error, since a much larger clone is one base off. The CDR3 here is CASSPTLGGTGELSF. The CDR3 DNA sequence: TGTGCCAGCAGTCCCACCCTGGGGGGCACCGGGGAGCTGTCTTTT. This chain links TRBV28 with TRBJ2-2; D possibly matches TRBD1 or TRBD2 (6 bases each). From germline, CDR1 is MDHEN and CDR2 SYDVKM. The CDR3 sequence is 15 residues long.